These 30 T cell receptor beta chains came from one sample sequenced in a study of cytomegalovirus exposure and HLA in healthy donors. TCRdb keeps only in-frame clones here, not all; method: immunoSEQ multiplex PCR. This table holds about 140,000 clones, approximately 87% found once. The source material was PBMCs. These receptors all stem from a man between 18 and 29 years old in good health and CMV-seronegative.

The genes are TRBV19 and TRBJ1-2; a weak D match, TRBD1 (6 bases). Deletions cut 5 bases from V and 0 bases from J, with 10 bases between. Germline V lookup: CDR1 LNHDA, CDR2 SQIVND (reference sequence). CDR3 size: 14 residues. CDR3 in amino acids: CASSSQGPNYGYTF. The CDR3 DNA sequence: TGTGCCAGTAGTTCCCAGGGGCCTAACTATGGCTACACCTTC.

The CDR3 bases are TGCGCCAGCAGCGCTTGGACTAGCGGGAGGGTCCGTGAGCAGTTCTTC. Translated: CASSAWTSGRVREQFF. The chain joins TRBV10-2 to TRBJ2-1; TRBD2 agrees at 15 bases. V shed 6 bases, J shed 9 bases, and the junction held 9 bases outside the gene matches. The CDR3 runs 16 residues. CDR1 and CDR2 (germline): WSHSY, SAAADI.

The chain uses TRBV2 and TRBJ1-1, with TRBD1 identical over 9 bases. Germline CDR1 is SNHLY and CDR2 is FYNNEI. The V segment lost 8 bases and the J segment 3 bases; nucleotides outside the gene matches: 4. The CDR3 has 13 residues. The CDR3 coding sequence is TGTGCCAGCGAACAGGGGGCATACACTGAAGCTTTCTTT. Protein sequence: CASEQGAYTEAFF.

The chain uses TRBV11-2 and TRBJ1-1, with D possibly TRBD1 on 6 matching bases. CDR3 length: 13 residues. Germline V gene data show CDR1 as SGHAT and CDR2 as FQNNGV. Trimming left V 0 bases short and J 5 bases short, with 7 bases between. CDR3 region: CASSLDGTTEAFF. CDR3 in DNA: TGTGCCAGCAGCTTAGATGGGACAACTGAAGCTTTCTTT.

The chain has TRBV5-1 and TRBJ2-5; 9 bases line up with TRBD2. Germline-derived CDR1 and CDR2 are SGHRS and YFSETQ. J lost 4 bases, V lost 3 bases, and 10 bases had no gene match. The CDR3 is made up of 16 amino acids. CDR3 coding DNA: TGCGCCAGCAGCTCAATAGCGGGAGCGAGTGGAGAGACCCAGTACTTC. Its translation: CASSSIAGASGETQYF.

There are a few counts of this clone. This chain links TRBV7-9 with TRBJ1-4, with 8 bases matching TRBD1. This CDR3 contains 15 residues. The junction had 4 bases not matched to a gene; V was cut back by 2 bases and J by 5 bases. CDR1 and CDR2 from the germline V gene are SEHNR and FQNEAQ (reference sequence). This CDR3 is CASSLRTGSNEKLFF. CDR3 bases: TGTGCCAGCAGCTTACGGACAGGGAGCAATGAAAAACTGTTTTTT.

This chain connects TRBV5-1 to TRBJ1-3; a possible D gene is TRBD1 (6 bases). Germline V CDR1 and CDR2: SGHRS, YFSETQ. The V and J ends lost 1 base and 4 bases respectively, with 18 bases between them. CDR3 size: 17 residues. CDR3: CASSLSTGPRVGNTIYF. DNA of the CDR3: TGCGCCAGCAGCTTGTCGACAGGTCCGCGGGTAGGAAACACCATATATTTT.

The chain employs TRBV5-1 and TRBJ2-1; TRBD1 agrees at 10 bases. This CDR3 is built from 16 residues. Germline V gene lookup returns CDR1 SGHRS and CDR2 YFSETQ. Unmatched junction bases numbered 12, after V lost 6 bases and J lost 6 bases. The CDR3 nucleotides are TGCGCCAGCACCCTGGAGGGGACAGGGGTTCTCAATGAGCAGTTCTTC. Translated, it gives CASTLEGTGVLNEQFF.

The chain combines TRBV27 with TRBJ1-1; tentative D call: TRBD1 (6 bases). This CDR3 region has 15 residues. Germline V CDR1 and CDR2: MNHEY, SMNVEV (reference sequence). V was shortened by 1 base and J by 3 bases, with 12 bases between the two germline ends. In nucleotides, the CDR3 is TGTGCCAGCAGTTTATTTGGGGGCGCGGACACTGAAGCTTTCTTT. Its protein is CASSLFGGADTEAFF.

The CDR3 nucleotides are TGTGCCAGCAGCGATAAACAGGTAGAAGGGGAGCTGTTTTTT. Amino acids: CASSDKQVEGELFF. The V and J genes are TRBV9 and TRBJ2-2; tentative D call: TRBD1 (5 bases). Germline values: CDR1 SGDLS, CDR2 YYNGEE. The CDR3 is 14 residues long. Trimming took off 3 bases at V and 8 bases at J, with 14 bases between the two ends.

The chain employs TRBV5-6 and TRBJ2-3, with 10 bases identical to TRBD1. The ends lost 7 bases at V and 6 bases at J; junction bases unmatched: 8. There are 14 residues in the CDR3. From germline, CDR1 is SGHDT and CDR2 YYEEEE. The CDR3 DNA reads TGTGCCAGCCGACGACAGGGGGCAAGTGATACGCAGTATTTT. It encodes CASRRQGASDTQYF.

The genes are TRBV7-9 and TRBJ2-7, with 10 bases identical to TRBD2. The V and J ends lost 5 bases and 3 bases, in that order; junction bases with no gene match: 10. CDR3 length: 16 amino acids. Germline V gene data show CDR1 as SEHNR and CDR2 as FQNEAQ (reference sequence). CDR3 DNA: TGTGCCAGCAGCGGAGTTAGCGGGGGGTCCCTCTACGAGCAGTACTTC. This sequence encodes CASSGVSGGSLYEQYF.

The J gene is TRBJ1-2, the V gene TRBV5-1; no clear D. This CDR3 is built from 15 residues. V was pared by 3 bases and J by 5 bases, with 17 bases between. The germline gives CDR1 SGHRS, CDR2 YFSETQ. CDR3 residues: CASSSPREGTYGYTF. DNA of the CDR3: TGCGCCAGCAGCTCCCCCCGGGAGGGAACATATGGCTACACCTTC.

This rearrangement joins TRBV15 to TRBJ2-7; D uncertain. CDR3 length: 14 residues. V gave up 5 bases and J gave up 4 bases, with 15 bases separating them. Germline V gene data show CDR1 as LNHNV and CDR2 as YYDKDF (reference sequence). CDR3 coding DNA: TGTGCCACCAGCGTGGGCCCGCCGCCTTACGAGCAGTACTTC. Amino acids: CATSVGPPPYEQYF.

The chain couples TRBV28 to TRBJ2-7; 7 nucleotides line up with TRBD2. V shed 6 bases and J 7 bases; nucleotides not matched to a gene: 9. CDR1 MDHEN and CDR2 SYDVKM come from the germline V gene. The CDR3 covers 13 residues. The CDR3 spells CASSRTRGGEQYF. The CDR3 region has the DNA TGTGCCAGCAGCCGGACGAGGGGAGGGGAGCAGTACTTC.

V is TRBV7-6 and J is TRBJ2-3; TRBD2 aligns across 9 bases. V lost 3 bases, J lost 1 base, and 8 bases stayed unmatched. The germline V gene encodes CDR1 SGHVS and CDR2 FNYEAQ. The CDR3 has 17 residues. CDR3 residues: CASSLSPTSGGTDTQYF. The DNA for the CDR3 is TGTGCCAGCAGCTTGTCCCCGACTAGCGGAGGCACAGATACGCAGTATTTT. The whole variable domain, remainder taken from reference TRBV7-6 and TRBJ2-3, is GAGVSQSPRYKVTKRGQDVALRCDPISGHVSLYWYRQALGQGPEFLTYFNYEAQQDKSGLPNDRFSAERPEGSISTLTIQRTEQRDSAMYRCASSLSPTSGGTDTQYFGPGTRLTVL.

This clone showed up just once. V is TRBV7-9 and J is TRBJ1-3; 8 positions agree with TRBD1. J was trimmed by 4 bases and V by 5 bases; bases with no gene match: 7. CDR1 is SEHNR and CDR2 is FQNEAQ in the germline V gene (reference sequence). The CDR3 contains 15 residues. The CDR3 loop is CASSPPTGEGNTIYF. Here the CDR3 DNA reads TGTGCCAGCAGCCCACCGACAGGGGAGGGAAACACCATATATTTT.

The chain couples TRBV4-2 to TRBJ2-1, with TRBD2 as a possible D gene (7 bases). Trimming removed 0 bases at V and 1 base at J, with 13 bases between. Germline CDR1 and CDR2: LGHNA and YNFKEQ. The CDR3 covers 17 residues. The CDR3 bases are TGTGCCAGCAGCCAAGATAAGGGGGGGCCATCCTACAATGAGCAGTTCTTC. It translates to CASSQDKGGPSYNEQFF.

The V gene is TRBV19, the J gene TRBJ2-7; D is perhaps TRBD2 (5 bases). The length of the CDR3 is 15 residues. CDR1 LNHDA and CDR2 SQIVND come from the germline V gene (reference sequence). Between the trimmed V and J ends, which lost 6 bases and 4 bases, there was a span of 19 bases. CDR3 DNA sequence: TGTGCCAGTAGAGAAGGCGGAACTGGACTTTACGAGCAGTACTTC. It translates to CASREGGTGLYEQYF.

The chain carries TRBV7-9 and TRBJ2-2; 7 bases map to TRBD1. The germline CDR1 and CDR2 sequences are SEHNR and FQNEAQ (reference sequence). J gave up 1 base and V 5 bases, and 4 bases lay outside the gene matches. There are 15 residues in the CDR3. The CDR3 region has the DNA TGTGCCAGCAGCCCTTGGACAGGGAACACCGGGGAGCTGTTTTTT. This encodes CASSPWTGNTGELFF.

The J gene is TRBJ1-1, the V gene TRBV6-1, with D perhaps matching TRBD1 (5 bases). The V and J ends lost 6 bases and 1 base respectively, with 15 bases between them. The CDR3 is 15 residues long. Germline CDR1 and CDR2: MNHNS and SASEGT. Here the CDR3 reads CASRTRLTGNTEAFF. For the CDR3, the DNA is TGTGCCAGCAGGACCAGGTTAACAGGGAACACTGAAGCTTTCTTT.

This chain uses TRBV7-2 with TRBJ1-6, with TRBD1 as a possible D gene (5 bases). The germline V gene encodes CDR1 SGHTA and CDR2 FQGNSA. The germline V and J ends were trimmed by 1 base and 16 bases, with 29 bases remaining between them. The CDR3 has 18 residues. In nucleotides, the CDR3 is TGTGCCAGCAGCTTAGGTTCGCTAGTTAGGGGCGGGAGAAATAATCTCCACTTT. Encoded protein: CASSLGSLVRGGRNNLHF.

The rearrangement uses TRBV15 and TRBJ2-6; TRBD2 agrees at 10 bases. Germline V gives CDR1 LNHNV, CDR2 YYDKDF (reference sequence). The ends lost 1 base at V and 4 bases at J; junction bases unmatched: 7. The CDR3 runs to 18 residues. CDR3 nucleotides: TGTGCCACCAGCAGAGCGAGCGGGGGGGTCTTCGGGGCCAACGTCCTGACTTTC. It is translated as CATSRASGGVFGANVLTF.

The CDR3 DNA reads as TGTGCCACCGCGGGCGGGAATTTGGGACCCCTCCACTTT. It is translated as CATAGGNLGPLHF. The V gene is TRBV2, the J gene TRBJ1-6; D is unclear. Germline loops: CDR1 SNHLY, CDR2 FYNNEI. Trimming pared 10 bases from V and 12 bases from J, leaving 19 bases between. The CDR3 extends over 13 amino acids.

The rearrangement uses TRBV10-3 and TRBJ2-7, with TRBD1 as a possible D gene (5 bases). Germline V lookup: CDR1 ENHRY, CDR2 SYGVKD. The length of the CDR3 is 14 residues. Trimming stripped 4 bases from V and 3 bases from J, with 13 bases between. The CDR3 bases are TGTGCCATCAGTGGAGGTGAAGGGGACTACGAGCAGTACTTC. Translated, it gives CAISGGEGDYEQYF.

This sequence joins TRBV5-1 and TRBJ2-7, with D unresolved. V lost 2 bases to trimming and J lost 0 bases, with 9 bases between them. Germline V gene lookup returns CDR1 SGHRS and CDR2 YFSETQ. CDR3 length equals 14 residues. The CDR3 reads CASSLDTNSYEQYF. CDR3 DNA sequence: TGCGCCAGCAGCTTAGACACCAACTCCTACGAGCAGTACTTC.

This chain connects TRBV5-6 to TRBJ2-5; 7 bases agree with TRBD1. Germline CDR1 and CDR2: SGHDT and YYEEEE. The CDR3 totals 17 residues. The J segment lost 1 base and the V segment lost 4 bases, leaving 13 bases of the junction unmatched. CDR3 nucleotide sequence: TGTGCCAGCAGCCATGGACCGGGACAGCCAGTCCAAGAGACCCAGTACTTC. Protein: CASSHGPGQPVQETQYF.

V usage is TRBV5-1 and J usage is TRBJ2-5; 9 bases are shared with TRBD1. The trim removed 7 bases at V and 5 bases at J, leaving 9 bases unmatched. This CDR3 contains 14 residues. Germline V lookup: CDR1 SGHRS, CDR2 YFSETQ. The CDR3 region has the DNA TGCGCCAGCGGGGGACAGGGTTTTTCGGAGACCCAGTACTTC. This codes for CASGGQGFSETQYF. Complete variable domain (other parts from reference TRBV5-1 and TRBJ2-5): KAGVTQTPRYLIKTRGQQVTLSCSPISGHRSVSWYQQTPGQGLQFLFEYFSETQRNKGNFPGRFSGRQFSNSRSEMNVSTLELGDSALYLCASGGQGFSETQYFGPGTRLLVL.

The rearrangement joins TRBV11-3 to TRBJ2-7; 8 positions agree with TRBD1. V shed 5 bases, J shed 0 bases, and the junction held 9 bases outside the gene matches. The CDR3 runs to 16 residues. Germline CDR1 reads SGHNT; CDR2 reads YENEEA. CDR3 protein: CASSQGGQGNSYEQYF. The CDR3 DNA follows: TGTGCCAGCAGCCAAGGTGGACAGGGAAACTCCTACGAGCAGTACTTC.

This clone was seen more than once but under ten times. CDR3 nucleotide sequence: TGTGCCAGCAGCGACGGGACAGCCTGGGCGGCCCAGCATTTT. Amino acids: CASSDGTAWAAQHF. The chain uses TRBV5-8 and TRBJ1-5, with TRBD1 matching over 7 bases. Trimming removed 4 bases from V and 11 bases from J; junction bases left unmatched: 12. The germline CDR1 and CDR2 sequences are SGHTS and YDEGEE. This CDR3 is built from 14 residues.